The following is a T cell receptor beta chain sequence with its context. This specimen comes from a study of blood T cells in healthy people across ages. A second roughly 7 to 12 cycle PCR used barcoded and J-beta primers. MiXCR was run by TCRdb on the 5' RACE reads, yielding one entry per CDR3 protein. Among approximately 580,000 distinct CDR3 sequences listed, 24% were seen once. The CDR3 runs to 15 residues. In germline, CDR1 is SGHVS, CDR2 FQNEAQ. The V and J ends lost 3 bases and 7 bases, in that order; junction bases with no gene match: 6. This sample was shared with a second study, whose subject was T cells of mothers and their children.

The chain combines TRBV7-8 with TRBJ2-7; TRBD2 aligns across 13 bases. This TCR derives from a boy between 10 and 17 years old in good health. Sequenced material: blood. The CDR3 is CASSFVLAGGQEQYF. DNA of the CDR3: TGTGCCAGCAGCTTTGTACTAGCGGGGGGGCAAGAGCAGTACTTC.